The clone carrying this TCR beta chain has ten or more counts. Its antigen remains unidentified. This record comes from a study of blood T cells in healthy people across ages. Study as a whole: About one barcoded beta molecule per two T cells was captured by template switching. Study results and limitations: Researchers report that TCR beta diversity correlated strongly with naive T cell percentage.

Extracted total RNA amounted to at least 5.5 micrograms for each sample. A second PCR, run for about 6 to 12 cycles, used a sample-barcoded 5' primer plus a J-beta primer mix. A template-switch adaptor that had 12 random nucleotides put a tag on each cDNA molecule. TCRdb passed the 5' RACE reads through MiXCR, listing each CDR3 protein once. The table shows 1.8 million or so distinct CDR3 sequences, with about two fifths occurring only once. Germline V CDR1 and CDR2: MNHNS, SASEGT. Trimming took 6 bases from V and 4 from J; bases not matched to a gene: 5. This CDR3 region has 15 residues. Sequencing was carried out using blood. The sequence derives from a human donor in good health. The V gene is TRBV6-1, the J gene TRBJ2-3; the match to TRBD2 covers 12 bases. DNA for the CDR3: TGTGCCAGCAGCCGGACTAGCGGGACCCCAGATACGCAGTATTTT. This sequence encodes CASSRTSGTPDTQYF.